The clone carrying this T cell receptor (beta chain) was seen a few times. The data belong to a study of blood T cell repertoires in COVID-19. At the level of the study: The United States, Italy and Spain were the sources of the acute and convalescent COVID-19 samples.

The CDR3 has 13 residues. The V gene's germline CDR1 is SNHLY and CDR2 FYNNEI. V was pared by 7 bases and J by 3 bases, with 5 bases of the junction left unmatched. Assay used: immunoSEQ multiplex PCR; TCRdb lists only in-frame clones, some missing. The sample contains 200,000 to 250,000 clones, over 75% of which appear only once. The chain joins TRBV2 to TRBJ1-1; 7 nucleotides line up with TRBD1. The receptor comes from a man in his fifties or sixties with COVID-19, enrolled during active disease. Sequenced input: peripheral blood. The DNA for the CDR3 is TGTGCCAGCACCACGACAGGGCACACTGAAGCTTTCTTT. Its translation is CASTTTGHTEAFF.